The 7 T cell receptor beta chains in this list originate from one sample, sequenced in a study of human T cells and chemical hapten exposure. TCRdb used MiXCR to reprocess the RACE reads, holding one entry per CDR3 protein. The sample includes 300,000 to 350,000 distinct CDR3 sequences, approximately 6.9% seen only once; the top ten take roughly 8%. Stated time point: patch test 1, 2 weeks after DPC sensitization. Treatment in this sample: therapeutic diphenylcyclopropenone sensitization with weekly scalp DPC. This specimen consisted of whole blood, obtained in connection with sensitization to the hapten diphenylcyclopropenone (DPC). The receptors stem from a woman between 18 and 29 years old with alopecia areata. Some clones in this sample may be carry-over from other donors' samples.

This clonotype turned up a few times. The V call is TRBV4-2, the J call TRBJ2-3; TRBD1 is a possible D gene (6 bases). The CDR3 is 14 amino acids. CDR1 LGHNA and CDR2 YNFKEQ come from the germline V gene. Trimming removed 1 base at V and 3 bases at J, with 8 bases between. CDR3 in amino acids: CASSQGGQTDTQYF. The CDR3 DNA reads as TGTGCCAGCAGCCAAGGGGGGCAAACAGATACGCAGTATTTT.

The genes are TRBV7-9 and TRBJ2-2; D is unresolved. The CDR3 consists of 13 residues. Trimming removed 1 base at V and 6 bases at J, with 6 bases between. The V gene's germline CDR1 is SEHNR and CDR2 FQNEAQ (reference sequence). Here the CDR3 reads CASSLDPPGELFF. Here the CDR3 DNA reads TGTGCCAGCAGCTTAGATCCTCCCGGGGAGCTGTTTTTT. Full variable domain (remainder filled in from reference TRBV7-9 and TRBJ2-2): DTGVSQNPRHKITKRGQNVTFRCDPISEHNRLYWYRQTLGQGPEFLTYFQNEAQLEKSRLLSDRFSAERPKGSFSTLEIQRTEQGDSAMYLCASSLDPPGELFFGEGSRLTVL.

The rearrangement joins TRBV3-1 to TRBJ1-1; 7 positions match TRBD1. Germline V gene data show CDR1 as LGHDT and CDR2 as YNNKEL (reference sequence). The length of the CDR3 is 15 residues. With V trimmed by 5 bases and J by 0 bases, 6 bases remained unmatched. The DNA of the CDR3 is TGTGCCAGCAGCTCACAGGGGCGTGTGAACACTGAAGCTTTCTTT. Protein: CASSSQGRVNTEAFF.

This clonotype has just a few counts. This chain links TRBV6-2 or TRBV6-3 with TRBJ2-1; D may be TRBD2 (7 bases). CDR1 and CDR2 from the germline V gene are MNHEY and SVGEGT. The CDR3 runs 19 residues. Trimming pared 0 bases from V and 8 bases from J, leaving 26 bases between. The CDR3 DNA is TGTGCCAGCAGTTACTCGTCGTTAAATGCCGGGCGGGGGCTCGATGAGCAGTTCTTC. This sequence encodes CASSYSSLNAGRGLDEQFF.

This clonotype was observed many times. The CDR3 protein is CAISEGQGSYEQYF. DNA for the CDR3: TGTGCCATCAGTGAGGGACAGGGATCCTACGAGCAGTACTTC. The chain combines TRBV10-3 with TRBJ2-7; 8 nucleotides match TRBD1. The length of the CDR3 is 14 residues. Germline CDR1 ENHRY, CDR2 SYGVKD. The V gene end was trimmed by 2 bases and the J gene end by 1 base; junction bases not matched to a gene: 1.

This clonotype was detected a few times. The chain combines TRBV6-5 with TRBJ2-1; 11 positions agree with TRBD2. Germline-derived CDR1 and CDR2 are MNHEY and SVGAGI. With 6 bases clipped from V and 1 base from J, the junction kept 8 bases outside the gene matches. The CDR3 is made up of 17 amino acids. The DNA for the CDR3 is TGTGCCAGCAGCCGCACTAGCGGGGGTGGATCCTACAATGAGCAGTTCTTC. Encoded protein: CASSRTSGGGSYNEQFF.

The chain combines TRBV5-1 with TRBJ2-5; perhaps TRBD1 as D (5 bases). From germline, CDR1 is SGHRS and CDR2 YFSETQ. The V end was cut by 0 bases, the J end by 0 bases, with 9 bases between. The CDR3 sequence is 15 residues long. This CDR3 is CASSLGQMYQETQYF. CDR3 nucleotide sequence: TGCGCCAGCAGCTTGGGACAGATGTACCAAGAGACCCAGTACTTC.